A single sample gave rise to the 7 T cell receptor beta chains below, sequenced in a study of beta chain features in type 1 diabetes. cDNA synthesis used the whole RNA isolate, giving expressed TCRB sequences. Libraries were prepared by immunoSEQ multiplex PCR; TCRdb keeps only in-frame clonotypes and omits some of them. The sample carries 330,000 or so clones, less than 20% recorded once. Specimen: naive CD4+ T cells from blood. The receptors here all came from a woman aged 18-30 years in good health.

This clone was counted between two and nine times. The chain combines TRBV5-1 with TRBJ2-7; TRBD2 is a possible D gene (5 bases). Per the germline V gene, CDR1 is SGHRS and CDR2 is YFSETQ. The CDR3 is 16 amino acids. V lost 0 bases, J lost 0 bases, and 13 bases lay in between. CDR3 in amino acids: CASSLGLSGPSYEQYF. The CDR3 nucleotides are TGCGCCAGCAGCTTGGGGCTCAGCGGCCCCTCCTACGAGCAGTACTTC.

This clone has a handful of counts. The chain has TRBV2 and TRBJ1-5, with 10 positions matching TRBD1. The ends lost 8 bases at V and 2 bases at J; junction bases unmatched: 3. This CDR3 has 14 amino acids. Germline CDR1 SNHLY, CDR2 FYNNEI. The CDR3 here is CASLGTGGNQPQHF. CDR3 DNA: TGTGCCAGCCTCGGGACAGGGGGCAATCAGCCCCAGCATTTT.

This clone was observed a few times. This sequence joins TRBV5-1 and TRBJ2-7; D is uncertain. The CDR3 totals 14 residues. Per the germline V gene, CDR1 is SGHRS and CDR2 is YFSETQ. Trimming removed 2 bases at V and 3 bases at J, with 12 bases between. Here the CDR3 reads CASSLHPKNYEQYF. The CDR3, as DNA: TGCGCCAGCAGCTTACACCCCAAGAACTACGAGCAGTACTTC.

The rearrangement links TRBV4-2 to TRBJ1-3; D not resolved. The V and J ends lost 1 base and 4 bases respectively, with 8 bases between them. Per the germline V gene, CDR1 is LGHNA and CDR2 is YNFKEQ. The CDR3 contains 14 residues. The CDR3 protein is CASSQGGRGNTIYF. Written as DNA, the CDR3 is TGTGCCAGCAGCCAAGGCGGAAGGGGAAACACCATATATTTT.

Only a few counts were recorded for this clone. The chain is built from TRBV5-4 and TRBJ2-7; TRBD2 aligns across 13 bases. With 4 bases clipped from V and 5 bases from J, the junction kept 6 bases outside the gene matches. Germline V gives CDR1 SGHNT, CDR2 YYREEE (reference sequence). The CDR3 has 15 residues. CDR3 loop: CASSLLTSGRNEQYF. CDR3 in DNA: TGTGCCAGCAGCCTCTTGACTAGCGGGAGGAACGAGCAGTACTTC.

The table lists this clone with a few counts. The chain has TRBV7-3 and TRBJ1-2, with TRBD1 as a possible D gene (6 bases). Germline V CDR1 and CDR2: SGHTA, FQGTGA. Deletions cut 4 bases from V and 0 bases from J, with 12 bases between. CDR3 length: 15 amino acids. The DNA for the CDR3 is TGTGCCAGCAGCTCCGGGACAAAACCTAACTATGGCTACACCTTC. Its protein product is CASSSGTKPNYGYTF.

V usage is TRBV7-2 and J usage is TRBJ2-5; D is perhaps TRBD1 (6 bases). Per germline, CDR1 SGHTA and CDR2 FQGNSA. The ends were cut back, 5 bases at V and 9 bases at J, with 10 bases in the middle. This CDR3 has 11 amino acids. CDR3 amino acids: CASSPGVAQYF. In DNA form, the CDR3 reads TGTGCCAGCAGCCCAGGGGTTGCCCAGTACTTC.